The 30 T cell receptor beta chains presented below share a single source sample, sequenced in a study of blood T cell repertoires in COVID-19. Generated by immunoSEQ multiplex PCR, the TCRdb table keeps only in-frame clones and is missing some. This table holds 100,000 to 110,000 clones, over 65% found once. The sample was peripheral blood. The receptors shown here come from a human donor in a cohort sampled during active COVID-19.

This clone came up once. The J gene is TRBJ2-2, the V gene TRBV10-3, with 8 bases identical to TRBD1. V trimming: 5 bases; J trimming: 7 bases; junction bases outside the gene matches: 15. Per germline, CDR1 ENHRY and CDR2 SYGVKD. The CDR3 runs to 17 residues. In DNA, the CDR3 is TGTGCCATCAGTCCCAACCCCGGACAGGGAGGAAACGGGGAGCTGTTTTTT. Its translation: CAISPNPGQGGNGELFF.

This clone was seen once. The chain combines TRBV7-9 with TRBJ2-3; TRBD2 matches 11 bases. This CDR3 has 16 residues. Germline-derived CDR1 and CDR2 are SEHNR and FQNEAQ (reference sequence). After removal of 1 base from V and 5 bases from J, the junction contained 5 bases not matched to a gene. This CDR3 reads CASSLGTSGGGDTQYF. CDR3 DNA: TGTGCCAGCAGCTTAGGAACTAGCGGGGGCGGAGATACGCAGTATTTT.

The chain combines TRBV18 with TRBJ1-2, with TRBD1 matching 7 bases. This CDR3 is built from 15 residues. Germline CDR1 is KGHSH and CDR2 is LQKENI. V dropped 3 bases and J dropped 0; count of bases not matched to a gene: 4. The CDR3 sequence: CASSPGQGANYGYTF. The DNA for the CDR3 is TGTGCCAGCTCACCCGGGCAGGGGGCTAACTATGGCTACACCTTC.

The chain couples TRBV7-2 to TRBJ2-7; D perhaps matches TRBD1 (6 bases). This CDR3 is 14 amino acids long. The V gene lost 5 bases and the J gene lost 4 bases, with 15 bases spanning the gap. CDR1 and CDR2 from the germline V gene are SGHTA and FQGNSA. CDR3 sequence (DNA): TGTGCCAGCAGCCCTTACAGGGCTATTTACGAGCAGTACTTC. This translates into CASSPYRAIYEQYF.

The chain couples TRBV7-2 to TRBJ2-3, with TRBD2 matching over 8 bases. Germline CDR1 SGHTA, CDR2 FQGNSA. The CDR3 has 15 amino acids. V was pared by 3 bases and J by 2 bases, with 4 bases of the junction left unmatched. DNA of the CDR3: TGTGCCAGCAGCTTTTTTAGCGGGAACACAGATACGCAGTATTTT. Translated, it gives CASSFFSGNTDTQYF.

This rearrangement joins TRBV7-6 to TRBJ2-1; D uncertain. The CDR3 totals 16 residues. CDR1 and CDR2 (germline): SGHVS, FNYEAQ. V was pared by 0 bases and J by 2 bases, with 11 bases between. The CDR3 DNA reads TGTGCCAGCAGCTTAGCGCCGGCGGCCACCTACAATGAGCAGTTCTTC. Protein sequence: CASSLAPAATYNEQFF.

The CDR3 DNA reads TGTGCCAGTACGGACATTCCTAATTCACCCCTCCACTTT. It encodes CASTDIPNSPLHF. The rearrangement uses TRBV19 and TRBJ1-6, with a possible D match to TRBD1 (5 bases). The CDR3 is 13 amino acids. Between the trimmed V and J ends, which lost 7 bases and 6 bases, there was a span of 10 bases. CDR1 is LNHDA and CDR2 is SQIVND in the germline V gene (reference sequence). Full variable domain (rest looked up from reference TRBV19 and TRBJ1-6): DGGITQSPKYLFRKEGQNVTLSCEQNLNHDAMYWYRQDPGQGLRLIYYSQIVNDFQKGDIAEGYSVSREKKESFPLTVTSAQKNPTAFYLCASTDIPNSPLHFGNGTRLTVT.

V gene TRBV7-8 combines with J gene TRBJ2-1, with 12 bases matching TRBD2. With V trimmed by 9 bases and J by 5 bases, 11 bases remained unmatched. Per germline, CDR1 SGHVS and CDR2 FQNEAQ. CDR3 size: 16 residues. In DNA, the CDR3 is TGTGCCAGTCGGCTAGCGGGAGGGCGTCTTGACAATGAGCAGTTCTTC. Translated, it gives CASRLAGGRLDNEQFF.

This chain links TRBV18 with TRBJ1-5; 8 bases line up with TRBD1. Losses at the gene ends were 6 bases for V and 11 bases for J; bases not matched to a gene: 9. The CDR3 runs to 13 residues. Germline values: CDR1 KGHSH, CDR2 LQKENI. CDR3 residues: CASSALTGEAQHF. DNA of the CDR3: TGTGCCAGCTCGGCGCTGACAGGGGAGGCCCAGCATTTT. Complete variable domain (other parts from reference TRBV18 and TRBJ1-5): NAGVMQNPRHLVRRRGQEARLRCSPMKGHSHVYWYRQLPEEGLKFMVYLQKENIIDESGMPKERFSAEFPKEGPSILRIQQVVRGDSAAYFCASSALTGEAQHFGDGTRLSIL.

V is TRBV6-1 and J is TRBJ2-7, with D possibly TRBD1 on 5 matching bases. Germline CDR1 reads MNHNS; CDR2 reads SASEGT. Trimming removed 2 bases from V and 2 bases from J, with 13 bases in between. CDR3 length: 15 residues. This CDR3 is CASSERQGNPYEQYF. Written as DNA, the CDR3 is TGTGCCAGCAGTGAAAGGCAGGGTAACCCCTACGAGCAGTACTTC.

This chain joins TRBV11-2 and TRBJ2-3; 8 bases are a match to TRBD2. The CDR3 is made up of 17 amino acids. Germline V lookup: CDR1 SGHAT, CDR2 FQNNGV. The V and J ends lost 1 base and 0 bases, in that order; junction bases with no gene match: 6. The CDR3, as DNA: TGTGCCAGCAGCTTAGCGGGGGGGTCTACTAGCACAGATACGCAGTATTTT. Its protein product is CASSLAGGSTSTDTQYF.

Concerning this clone: The germline gene is not matched at one end of the junction; a read error may be the cause. The rearrangement uses TRBV3-1 (or the pseudogene TRBV3-2) and TRBJ2-4; 13 bases agree with TRBD2. Germline V gene sequence: CDR1 LGHDT, CDR2 YNNKEL (reference sequence). This CDR3 comprises 13 residues. CDR3 sequence reads: CASSQTSGGALHF. CDR3 bases: TGTGCCAGCAGCCAAACTAGCGGGGGGGCTTTGCACTTC.

The chain couples TRBV6-5 to TRBJ2-7, with 7 bases matching TRBD2. CDR3 length: 13 residues. Germline CDR1 and CDR2: MNHEY and SVGAGI. After removal of 10 bases from V and 3 bases from J, the junction contained 9 bases not matched to a gene. The CDR3 sequence: CATIQPGGYEQYF. The CDR3 DNA is TGTGCCACCATCCAACCGGGGGGCTACGAGCAGTACTTC.

This clone came up once. The genes are TRBV5-8 and TRBJ1-2; D may be TRBD1 (5 bases). This CDR3 is 15 amino acids long. Germline V gene lookup returns CDR1 SGHTS and CDR2 YDEGEE. V was cut by 1 base and J by 3 bases, with 13 bases left in between. The CDR3 sequence: CASSLFTGAYYGYTF. The CDR3 nucleotides read TGTGCCAGCAGCTTGTTTACAGGAGCCTACTATGGCTACACCTTC.

V and J are TRBV25-1 and TRBJ2-3; TRBD2 aligns across 9 bases. This CDR3 region has 14 residues. Germline trimming cut 7 bases from V and 4 bases from J; bases unmatched to any gene: 6. CDR1 and CDR2 (germline): MGHDK, SYGVNS. The CDR3 DNA follows: TGTGCCAGCAACTTAGCGGGAGCAGCAGATACGCAGTATTTT. The encoded protein is CASNLAGAADTQYF.

This sequence joins TRBV6-1 and TRBJ1-1; the D is unclear. The V gene's germline CDR1 is MNHNS and CDR2 SASEGT. Between the trimmed V and J ends, which lost 2 bases and 1 base, there was a span of 11 bases. The CDR3 extends over 15 amino acids. The CDR3 nucleotides read TGTGCCAGCAGTGAATATGCGGGCGGGAACACTGAAGCTTTCTTT. Amino acids: CASSEYAGGNTEAFF.

This rearrangement joins TRBV5-4 to TRBJ2-3, with 12 bases identical to TRBD2. Losses at the gene ends were 4 bases for V and 2 bases for J; bases not matched to a gene: 8. This CDR3 spans 17 amino acids. Germline CDR1 SGHNT, CDR2 YYREEE (reference sequence). The CDR3 DNA is TGTGCCAGCAGCCCCGGACTAGCGGGGAGTCCCACAGATACGCAGTATTTT. Amino acids: CASSPGLAGSPTDTQYF.

This clone was seen once. The rearrangement joins TRBV4-1 to TRBJ2-1, with 11 bases aligning to TRBD1. CDR1 and CDR2 from the germline V gene are MGHRA and YSYEKL. The CDR3 runs 17 residues. The V segment lost 2 bases and the J segment 7 bases; nucleotides outside the gene matches: 10. CDR3 bases: TGCGCCAGCAGCCAAACCGAAGGACAGGGGGCGGTGAATGAGCAGTTCTTC. The encoded protein is CASSQTEGQGAVNEQFF.

V usage is TRBV5-5 and J usage is TRBJ1-1; the D is unclear. The CDR3 covers 15 residues. The V gene lost 0 bases and the J gene lost 2 bases, with 11 bases spanning the gap. The V gene's germline CDR1 is SGHKS and CDR2 YYEKEE (reference sequence). This chain's CDR3 is CASSLDPLRNTEAFF. CDR3 DNA sequence: TGTGCCAGCAGCTTGGACCCCCTAAGAAACACTGAAGCTTTCTTT.

The V and J genes are TRBV25-1 and TRBJ1-1; D gene uncertain. Trimming shortened V by 3 bases and J by 1 base, and 6 bases separated the two germline ends. Germline loops: CDR1 MGHDK, CDR2 SYGVNS. This CDR3 has 13 amino acids. The CDR3 protein is CASSDGPNTEAFF. The CDR3 nucleotides are TGTGCCAGCAGTGATGGGCCGAACACTGAAGCTTTCTTT.

This clone was recorded once. The V call is TRBV18, the J call TRBJ2-7, with 11 bases lining up with TRBD2. The length of the CDR3 is 14 residues. The V gene end was trimmed by 3 bases and the J gene end by 2 bases; junction bases not matched to a gene: 0. The V gene's germline CDR1 is KGHSH and CDR2 LQKENI. DNA of the CDR3: TGTGCCAGCTCACCGACTAGCGGGACCTACGAGCAGTACTTC. This sequence encodes CASSPTSGTYEQYF.

This chain links TRBV19 with TRBJ1-1, with 10 nucleotides matching TRBD1. CDR3 length: 15 amino acids. Unmatched junction bases numbered 7, after V lost 5 bases and J lost 4 bases. The germline CDR1 and CDR2 sequences are LNHDA and SQIVND (reference sequence). The CDR3 region is CASSGGTGVGTEAFF. Here the CDR3 DNA reads TGTGCCAGTAGTGGAGGGACAGGGGTTGGCACTGAAGCTTTCTTT. Full variable domain (outside the CDR3, taken from reference TRBV19 and TRBJ1-1): DGGITQSPKYLFRKEGQNVTLSCEQNLNHDAMYWYRQDPGQGLRLIYYSQIVNDFQKGDIAEGYSVSREKKESFPLTVTSAQKNPTAFYLCASSGGTGVGTEAFFGQGTRLTVV.

About this clone itself: Distinct nucleotide sequences in the sample also encode this CDR3. V and J are TRBV18 and TRBJ1-5; TRBD1 might be the D (5 bases). Between the trimmed V and J ends, which lost 2 bases and 4 bases, there was a span of 6 bases. Germline CDR1 and CDR2: KGHSH and LQKENI. The CDR3 loop spans 13 amino acids. The CDR3: CASSPDRNQPQHF. DNA of the CDR3: TGTGCCAGCTCACCAGACAGAAATCAGCCCCAGCATTTT.

The J gene is TRBJ2-4, the V gene TRBV3-1 (or the pseudogene TRBV3-2); D remains ambiguous. The V end lost 1 base, the J end lost 8 bases, and 3 bases lay between the germline ends. This CDR3 spans 11 amino acids. Germline loops: CDR1 LGHDT, CDR2 YNNKEL (reference sequence). This chain's CDR3 is CASSQAYIQYF. The CDR3 nucleotides read TGTGCCAGCAGCCAAGCGTACATTCAGTACTTC.

The sample holds one count of this clone. V usage is TRBV11-2 and J usage is TRBJ2-7, with a possible D match to TRBD1 (6 bases). V lost 5 bases, J lost 4 bases, and 9 bases lay in between. The CDR3 runs 12 residues. CDR1 SGHAT and CDR2 FQNNGV come from the germline V gene. The CDR3 spells CASSTQGYEQYF. The CDR3 DNA reads as TGTGCCAGCAGCACACAGGGTTACGAGCAGTACTTC.

This chain connects TRBV9 to TRBJ2-3; D perhaps matches TRBD2 (5 bases). Germline CDR1 and CDR2: SGDLS and YYNGEE. This CDR3 spans 14 amino acids. V lost 6 bases to trimming and J lost 1 base, with 12 bases between them. The CDR3 region has the DNA TGTGCCAGCACCAGCGGAGAGCGCACAGATACGCAGTATTTT. As protein: CASTSGERTDTQYF.

The gene calls are TRBV6-5 and TRBJ2-7; 7 bases match TRBD1. This CDR3 spans 14 amino acids. Germline CDR1 reads MNHEY; CDR2 reads SVGAGI. Trimming removed 4 bases from V and 1 base from J; junction bases left unmatched: 4. The CDR3 nucleotides are TGTGCCAGCAGTTGGGGACAGACTTCCTACGAGCAGTACTTC. This translates into CASSWGQTSYEQYF.

This chain uses TRBV5-1 with TRBJ1-1; D possibly corresponds to TRBD1 (5 bases). V lost 0 bases and J 9 bases, leaving 9 bases between the germline ends. CDR3 length: 12 amino acids. Germline values: CDR1 SGHRS, CDR2 YFSETQ. CDR3 sequence reads: CASSLEGYQAFF. As DNA, the CDR3 is TGCGCCAGCAGCTTGGAGGGGTATCAAGCTTTCTTT. The whole variable domain, filled in from reference TRBV5-1 and TRBJ1-1, reads KAGVTQTPRYLIKTRGQQVTLSCSPISGHRSVSWYQQTPGQGLQFLFEYFSETQRNKGNFPGRFSGRQFSNSRSEMNVSTLELGDSALYLCASSLEGYQAFFGQGTRLTVV.

The chain is built from TRBV6-4 and TRBJ2-3; 8 positions agree with TRBD2. This CDR3 contains 16 residues. Germline loops: CDR1 MRHNA, CDR2 SNTAGT. With V trimmed by 7 bases and J by 0 bases, 9 bases remained unmatched. The CDR3 sequence is CASKRSSGGSTDTQYF. Here the CDR3 DNA reads TGTGCCAGCAAAAGGTCCAGCGGGGGAAGCACAGATACGCAGTATTTT.

CDR3 nucleotide sequence: TGTGCTAGTGGTAGAACTCGGGACAGGGTGAGGGAGACCCAGTACTTC. This sequence encodes CASGRTRDRVRETQYF. The chain carries TRBV12-5 and TRBJ2-5; 9 nucleotides line up with TRBD1. The CDR3 is made up of 16 amino acids. CDR1 LGHNT and CDR2 FRNRAP come from the germline V gene. The V segment lost 5 bases and the J segment 5 bases; nucleotides outside the gene matches: 12.